These 25 T cell receptor beta chains came from one sample sequenced in a study of blood T cell repertoires in COVID-19. Data came from immunoSEQ multiplex PCR; TCRdb stores just in-frame clones and leaves some out. The sample holds around 100,000 clones; 80% to 90% are singletons and the top ten take roughly 15%. The source material was peripheral blood. The receptors here all came from a human donor in a cohort sampled during active COVID-19.

V usage is TRBV21-1 and J usage is TRBJ1-2; the D call of TRBD1 is as the table states it, not checked on the DNA. TRBV21-1 is a recognized pseudogene. CDR3 length equals 11 residues. CDR3 loop: CARQGKDGYTF. CDR3 nucleotides: TGTGCCAGACAGGGGAAAGATGGCTACACCTTC.

This clone turned up a few times. The CDR3 region has the DNA TGCGCCAGCAGCCTTACAGGGTCAGGCTCCTACGAGCAGTACTTC. It specifies CASSLTGSGSYEQYF. J is TRBJ2-7 and V is TRBV4-3, with D tentatively TRBD1 (6 bases). V dropped 4 bases and J dropped 0 bases, with 13 bases sitting between them. Germline CDR1 and CDR2: LGHNA and YSLEER. CDR3 length equals 15 residues.

This chain joins TRBV10-3 and TRBJ2-1; the match to TRBD2 covers 8 bases. V was pared by 3 bases and J by 4 bases, with 8 bases of the junction left unmatched. The length of the CDR3 is 16 residues. Germline V CDR1 and CDR2: ENHRY, SYGVKD. The CDR3: CAISDFDERGYNEQFF. CDR3 nucleotides: TGTGCCATCAGTGACTTCGACGAGCGGGGGTACAATGAGCAGTTCTTC.

This clone was observed a single time. The rearrangement joins TRBV15 to TRBJ2-7; 10 bases line up with TRBD2. Germline CDR1 is LNHNV and CDR2 is YYDKDF (reference sequence). Unmatched junction bases numbered 7, after V lost 8 bases and J lost 3 bases. This CDR3 comprises 14 residues. CDR3 residues: CATSLAGDRYEQYF. CDR3 DNA sequence: TGTGCCACCTCCCTAGCGGGAGATCGCTACGAGCAGTACTTC.

The chain joins TRBV12-3 or TRBV12-4 to TRBJ2-7; weak D call: TRBD1 (6 bases). This CDR3 spans 13 amino acids. Trimming left V 6 bases short and J 4 bases short, with 13 bases between. DNA for the CDR3: TGTGCCAGCAGAGGACAGAACTCATACGAGCAGTACTTC. As protein: CASRGQNSYEQYF.

The table lists this clone with a few counts. The rearrangement joins TRBV5-4 to TRBJ2-5; 12 bases are shared with TRBD2. The V gene end was trimmed by 0 bases and the J gene end by 5 bases; junction bases not matched to a gene: 2. The CDR3 totals 15 residues. Looked up from germline, CDR1 is SGHNT and CDR2 is YYREEE (reference sequence). CDR3 loop: CASSLGLAGAETQYF. CDR3 nucleotide sequence: TGTGCCAGCAGCTTGGGACTAGCGGGAGCGGAGACCCAGTACTTC.

The chain recombines TRBV6-5 with TRBJ2-1; 9 bases align to TRBD1. Germline V gene lookup returns CDR1 MNHEY and CDR2 SVGAGI. This CDR3 is built from 15 residues. The J segment lost 9 bases and the V segment lost 10 bases, leaving 16 bases of the junction unmatched. Written as DNA, the CDR3 is TGTGCCACCGGATACAGGGGGCACGCTCTCCTTGAGCAGTTCTTC. It yields the protein CATGYRGHALLEQFF.

The J gene is TRBJ1-1, the V gene TRBV24-1, with a weak D call TRBD1 (5 bases). CDR1 and CDR2 (germline): KGHDR, SFDVKD. Trimming left V 9 bases short and J 0 bases short, with 10 bases between. The CDR3 runs to 13 residues. CDR3 nucleotides: TGTGCCACCCGAGGGACTGTGAACACTGAAGCTTTCTTT. This translates into CATRGTVNTEAFF.

The V and J genes are TRBV30 and TRBJ1-1; possibly TRBD1 for D (5 bases). Deletions cut 2 bases from V and 7 bases from J, with 11 bases between. This CDR3 has 12 residues. Looked up from germline, CDR1 is GTSNPN and CDR2 is SVGIG (reference sequence). The CDR3 DNA is TGTGCCTGGAGTCCGGGACTTGGTGAAGCTTTCTTT. It yields the protein CAWSPGLGEAFF.

The count of this clone is one. The chain combines TRBV6-5 with TRBJ1-5; D is unresolved. This CDR3 is 13 amino acids long. Germline V lookup: CDR1 MNHEY, CDR2 SVGAGI. V was clipped by 6 bases and J by 5 bases, with 11 bases between them. The CDR3 spells CASRGEVYQPQHF. The CDR3 DNA reads TGTGCCAGCAGGGGTGAGGTGTATCAGCCCCAGCATTTT.

The rearrangement uses TRBV27 and TRBJ2-7; 9 bases line up with TRBD2. The CDR3 covers 16 residues. With 5 bases clipped from V and 0 bases from J, the junction kept 8 bases outside the gene matches. The germline CDR1 and CDR2 sequences are MNHEY and SMNVEV (reference sequence). The CDR3, as DNA: TGTGCCAGCAGTAAAAGAGAGCGGGGGGTCTCCTACGAGCAGTACTTC. The encoded protein is CASSKRERGVSYEQYF.

The genes are TRBV6-5 and TRBJ1-1; 7 bases are a match to TRBD1. CDR3 length equals 15 residues. Germline V gene lookup returns CDR1 MNHEY and CDR2 SVGAGI. Trimming removed 1 base from V and 4 bases from J; junction bases left unmatched: 6. CDR3: CASSYFRGVFTEAFF. DNA of the CDR3: TGTGCCAGCAGTTACTTCAGGGGGGTTTTCACTGAAGCTTTCTTT.

This clone appeared once. This chain uses TRBV30 with TRBJ2-7, with 12 bases fitting TRBD2. Trimming took 7 bases from V and 0 from J; bases not matched to a gene: 13. This CDR3 comprises 17 residues. CDR1 is GTSNPN, CDR2 SVGIG, per germline (reference sequence). CDR3 bases: TGTGCCTTTCAGAGACTAGCGGGAGATAGAGTCTCCTACGAGCAGTACTTC. This gives the protein CAFQRLAGDRVSYEQYF.

This clone was detected only once. The chain recombines TRBV28 with TRBJ2-5, with D tentatively TRBD2 (6 bases). This CDR3 comprises 13 residues. V was cut by 5 bases and J by 2 bases, with 9 bases left in between. Looked up from germline, CDR1 is MDHEN and CDR2 is SYDVKM. The CDR3 DNA reads TGTGCCAGCAGTCGGGAGAGACAAGAGACCCAGTACTTC. Residues: CASSRERQETQYF.

J is TRBJ1-1 and V is TRBV7-2; the D is unclear. V was shortened by 0 bases and J by 1 base, with 6 bases between the two germline ends. The CDR3 contains 14 residues. Germline values: CDR1 SGHTA, CDR2 FQGNSA. CDR3 coding DNA: TGTGCCAGCAGCTTAGCTACAAGGAACACTGAAGCTTTCTTT. It translates to CASSLATRNTEAFF.

V usage is TRBV19 and J usage is TRBJ1-1; D remains unclear. CDR1 is LNHDA, CDR2 SQIVND, per germline (reference sequence). Trimming removed 7 bases at V and 2 bases at J, with 11 bases between. CDR3 length equals 13 residues. The CDR3 loop is CASTLDTNTEAFF. The DNA for the CDR3 is TGTGCCAGTACCCTCGACACCAACACTGAAGCTTTCTTT.

The chain joins TRBV9 to TRBJ2-1; 8 bases line up with TRBD2. V dropped 0 bases and J dropped 6; count of bases not matched to a gene: 2. The CDR3 runs 14 residues. Germline CDR1 is SGDLS and CDR2 is YYNGEE. In DNA form, the CDR3 reads TGTGCCAGCAGCGTAGCTACTAGCGGCAATGAGCAGTTCTTC. Amino acids: CASSVATSGNEQFF. The complete variable domain, with remaining parts taken from reference TRBV9 and TRBJ2-1, reads DSGVTQTPKHLITATGQRVTLRCSPRSGDLSVYWYQQSLDQGLQFLIQYYNGEERAKGNILERFSAQQFPDLHSELNLSSLELGDSALYFCASSVATSGNEQFFGPGTRLTVL.

This chain connects TRBV5-6 to TRBJ1-1; D gene ambiguous. Trimming took off 4 bases at V and 1 base at J, with 14 bases between the two ends. The CDR3 length is 15 residues. CDR1 and CDR2 (germline): SGHDT, YYEEEE. The CDR3 DNA reads TGTGCCAGCAGCCGAACCCCATCGGGGAACACTGAAGCTTTCTTT. It yields the protein CASSRTPSGNTEAFF.

In its sample, this clone was seen a few times. This chain joins TRBV18 and TRBJ1-4, with unresolved D. Germline V gene sequence: CDR1 KGHSH, CDR2 LQKENI. The CDR3 totals 13 residues. The V end lost 6 bases, the J end lost 3 bases, and 8 bases lay between the germline ends. The CDR3 nucleotides read TGTGCCAGCTCTGAGTTGGCTAATGAAAAACTGTTTTTT. Protein: CASSELANEKLFF.

The CDR3 sequence: CATSRELGRYEQYF. For the CDR3, the DNA is TGTGCCACCAGCAGAGAACTGGGCCGCTACGAGCAGTACTTC. The genes are TRBV15 and TRBJ2-7, with no clear D. The V gene's germline CDR1 is LNHNV and CDR2 YYDKDF (reference sequence). This CDR3 region has 14 residues. The V end was cut by 0 bases, the J end by 3 bases, with 9 bases between.

V and J are TRBV5-1 and TRBJ2-1; 8 positions match TRBD1. CDR1 and CDR2 (germline): SGHRS, YFSETQ. This CDR3 contains 14 residues. V gave up 7 bases and J gave up 4 bases; unmatched junction bases: 7. CDR3 in amino acids: CASGQGAPYNEQFF. CDR3 sequence (DNA): TGCGCCAGCGGTCAGGGGGCGCCGTACAATGAGCAGTTCTTC.

The chain couples TRBV29-1 to TRBJ2-7; TRBD2 matches 11 bases. The germline V gene has CDR1 SQVTM and CDR2 ANQGSEA. The CDR3 covers 15 residues. Trimming at V came to 4 bases and at J to 3 bases, leaving 8 bases not matched to a gene. CDR3 nucleotide sequence: TGCAGCGTTGCCGGGACTAGCGGTGATTACTACGAGCAGTACTTC. This codes for CSVAGTSGDYYEQYF.

The rearrangement links TRBV28 to TRBJ2-3; D might be TRBD1 (6 bases). Germline V gives CDR1 MDHEN, CDR2 SYDVKM. Trimming removed 2 bases from V and 6 bases from J, with 12 bases in between. The CDR3 consists of 14 residues. The CDR3 DNA reads TGTGCCAGCAGTTTAACAGGGTTGGGGGATACGCAGTATTTT. Protein: CASSLTGLGDTQYF.

The CDR3 spells CATSDPSPRGRADTQYF. As DNA, the CDR3 is TGTGCCACCAGTGACCCATCCCCCAGGGGGCGCGCAGATACGCAGTATTTT. This rearrangement joins TRBV24-1 to TRBJ2-3; 8 positions agree with TRBD1. CDR3 length equals 17 residues. Per germline, CDR1 KGHDR and CDR2 SFDVKD. V lost 4 bases and J lost 4; bases outside the gene matches: 12.

V and J are TRBV19 and TRBJ2-5, with D perhaps TRBD2 (5 bases). The CDR3 covers 14 residues. The germline CDR1 and CDR2 sequences are LNHDA and SQIVND (reference sequence). Trimming removed 5 bases at V and 4 bases at J, with 14 bases between. CDR3 DNA sequence: TGTGCCAGTAGTCCCCTGCTAGCTCGAGAGACCCAGTACTTC. Translated, it gives CASSPLLARETQYF. The variable domain in full, with the rest retrieved from reference TRBV19 and TRBJ2-5, is DGGITQSPKYLFRKEGQNVTLSCEQNLNHDAMYWYRQDPGQGLRLIYYSQIVNDFQKGDIAEGYSVSREKKESFPLTVTSAQKNPTAFYLCASSPLLARETQYFGPGTRLLVL.